Each of the 8 T cell receptor beta chains below was sequenced from the same sample in a study of T-cell memory formation after mild COVID-19. From the 5' RACE reads, TCRdb called clonotypes with MiXCR, one entry per CDR3 protein. The repertoire holds around 300,000 distinct CDR3 sequences, with approximately 19% as singletons. Sequencing used PBMCs or a T cell subset sorted from them (not recorded which). All receptors come from a man aged 18 to 29 who had mild COVID-19 (a few samples of this study predate the infection). Cell type and time point are not known.

There are a few counts of this clonotype. The CDR3 region has the DNA TGCGCCAGCAGCCAAGGTTACCCCCCAGGGGGCTTAGGAGAGACCCAGTACTTC. This gives the protein CASSQGYPPGGLGETQYF. The chain recombines TRBV4-3 with TRBJ2-5, with TRBD1 identical over 8 bases. V lost 1 base and J lost 4; bases outside the gene matches: 14. Germline CDR1 and CDR2: LGHNA and YSLEER. The CDR3 is made up of 18 amino acids.

This clonotype was found a few times. The J gene is TRBJ2-2, the V gene TRBV6-5; no reliable D call. V was shortened by 6 bases and J by 0 bases, with 8 bases between the two germline ends. CDR3 length: 14 residues. CDR1 and CDR2 from the germline V gene are MNHEY and SVGAGI. CDR3 nucleotide sequence: TGTGCCAGCAGGCGACACCCGAACACCGGGGAGCTGTTTTTT. It codes for CASRRHPNTGELFF.

J is TRBJ2-2 and V is TRBV3-1; 7 nucleotides line up with TRBD1. Germline V gives CDR1 LGHDT, CDR2 YNNKEL (reference sequence). The CDR3 sequence is 18 residues long. J was trimmed by 5 bases and V by 5 bases; bases with no gene match: 17. The CDR3 nucleotides read TGTGCCAGCAGCAAATCCGGGACAGCTAAAATGTGGACCGGGGAGCTGTTTTTT. Translated, it gives CASSKSGTAKMWTGELFF.

V usage is TRBV20-1 and J usage is TRBJ2-3; no clear D gene. This CDR3 is built from 15 residues. V lost 6 bases to trimming and J lost 6 bases, with 22 bases between them. The germline CDR1 and CDR2 sequences are DFQATT and SNEGSKA (reference sequence). This CDR3 is CSAQRALGTRDTQYF. Written as DNA, the CDR3 is TGCAGTGCCCAGCGAGCGTTAGGAACCAGGGATACGCAGTATTTT.

This clonotype was seen only a few times. The rearrangement links TRBV10-3 to TRBJ2-1, with 9 bases fitting TRBD1. The germline gives CDR1 ENHRY, CDR2 SYGVKD. CDR3 size: 16 residues. The ends lost 2 bases at V and 7 bases at J; junction bases unmatched: 9. This chain's CDR3 is CAISEGWTGEVNEQFF. The CDR3 DNA reads TGTGCCATCAGTGAGGGCTGGACAGGGGAGGTAAATGAGCAGTTCTTC.

In this sample, this clonotype turned up a few times. The rearrangement uses TRBV23-1 and TRBJ2-7; 8 nucleotides line up with TRBD2. TRBV23-1 is noted as an ORF with a role that remains uncertain. V lost 2 bases to trimming and J lost 6 bases; unmatched junction nucleotides: 6. This CDR3 is 14 amino acids long. CDR3: CASSQKSGTSEQYV. The CDR3 DNA reads as TGCGCCAGCAGTCAAAAGTCAGGGACTAGCGAGCAGTACGTC.

There are many counts of this clonotype. The chain has TRBV4-1 and TRBJ2-4; D gene ambiguous. V lost 0 bases and J lost 8, with 20 bases in between. The CDR3 is 17 residues long. Germline-derived CDR1 and CDR2 are MGHRA and YSYEKL. CDR3 in DNA: TGCGCCAGCAGCCAAGATTCTCCAGGAACTGCCGAGGACATTCAGTACTTC. This translates into CASSQDSPGTAEDIQYF.

This clonotype was counted between two and nine times. The chain recombines TRBV7-8 with TRBJ1-1, with D hard to call. The germline CDR1 and CDR2 sequences are SGHVS and FQNEAQ. This CDR3 spans 13 amino acids. Trimming stripped 0 bases from V and 6 bases from J, with 8 bases between. The CDR3 loop is CASSLAYPPEAFF. In nucleotides, the CDR3 is TGTGCCAGCAGCTTAGCTTACCCTCCTGAAGCTTTCTTT.